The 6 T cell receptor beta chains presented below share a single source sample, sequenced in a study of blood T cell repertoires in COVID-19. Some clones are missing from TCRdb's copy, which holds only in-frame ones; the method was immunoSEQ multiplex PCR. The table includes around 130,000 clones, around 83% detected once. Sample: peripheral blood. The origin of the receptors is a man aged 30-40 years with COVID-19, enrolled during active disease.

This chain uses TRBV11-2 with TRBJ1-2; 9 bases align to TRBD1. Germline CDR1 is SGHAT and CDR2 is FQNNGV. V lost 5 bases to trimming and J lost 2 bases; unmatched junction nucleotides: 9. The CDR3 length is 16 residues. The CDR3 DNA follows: TGTGCCAGCAGCCACAACCCAACAGGGGGCAACTATGGCTACACCTTC. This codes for CASSHNPTGGNYGYTF. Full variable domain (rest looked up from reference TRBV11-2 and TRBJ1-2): EAGVAQSPRYKIIEKRQSVAFWCNPISGHATLYWYQQILGQGPKLLIQFQNNGVVDDSQLPKDRFSAERLKGVDSTLKIQPAKLEDSAVYLCASSHNPTGGNYGYTFGSGTRLTVV.

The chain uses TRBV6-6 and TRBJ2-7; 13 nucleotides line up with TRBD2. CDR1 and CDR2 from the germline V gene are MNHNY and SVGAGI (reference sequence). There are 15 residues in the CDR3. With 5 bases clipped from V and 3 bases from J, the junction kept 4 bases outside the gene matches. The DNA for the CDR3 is TGTGCCAGCAGTCGAAGGACTAGCGGGAGCTACGAGCAGTACTTC. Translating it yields CASSRRTSGSYEQYF.

The CDR3 loop reads CASGGTVSGTGELFF. The CDR3 coding sequence is TGTGCCAGCGGCGGAACGGTCTCGGGCACCGGGGAGCTGTTTTTT. The chain is built from TRBV18 and TRBJ2-2; D remains ambiguous. This CDR3 has 15 amino acids. V was pared by 8 bases and J by 4 bases, with 17 bases between. Germline CDR1 reads KGHSH; CDR2 reads LQKENI.

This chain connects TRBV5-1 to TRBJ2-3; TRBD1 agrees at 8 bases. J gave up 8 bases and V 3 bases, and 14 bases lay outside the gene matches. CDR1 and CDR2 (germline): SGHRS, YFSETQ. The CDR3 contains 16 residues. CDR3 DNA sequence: TGCGCCAGCAGCTCTGACCCAACAGGGGGAGCCCTTACGCAGTATTTT. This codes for CASSSDPTGGALTQYF.

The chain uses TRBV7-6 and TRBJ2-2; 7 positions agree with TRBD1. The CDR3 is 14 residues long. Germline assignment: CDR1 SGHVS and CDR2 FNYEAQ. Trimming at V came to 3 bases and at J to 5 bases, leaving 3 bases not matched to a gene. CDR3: CASSFGRGTGELFF. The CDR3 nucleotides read TGTGCCAGCAGCTTCGGCAGGGGGACCGGGGAGCTGTTTTTT.

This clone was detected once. The CDR3 nucleotides are TGTGCCAGCAGCCAAGCTCCGGGTTCTCAGCCCCAGCATTTT. It encodes CASSQAPGSQPQHF. This chain joins TRBV3-1 (or the pseudogene TRBV3-2) and TRBJ1-5, with unresolved D. CDR3 length: 14 residues. Trimming left V 1 base short and J 6 bases short, with 10 bases between. CDR1 is LGHDT and CDR2 is YNNKEL in the germline V gene (reference sequence).